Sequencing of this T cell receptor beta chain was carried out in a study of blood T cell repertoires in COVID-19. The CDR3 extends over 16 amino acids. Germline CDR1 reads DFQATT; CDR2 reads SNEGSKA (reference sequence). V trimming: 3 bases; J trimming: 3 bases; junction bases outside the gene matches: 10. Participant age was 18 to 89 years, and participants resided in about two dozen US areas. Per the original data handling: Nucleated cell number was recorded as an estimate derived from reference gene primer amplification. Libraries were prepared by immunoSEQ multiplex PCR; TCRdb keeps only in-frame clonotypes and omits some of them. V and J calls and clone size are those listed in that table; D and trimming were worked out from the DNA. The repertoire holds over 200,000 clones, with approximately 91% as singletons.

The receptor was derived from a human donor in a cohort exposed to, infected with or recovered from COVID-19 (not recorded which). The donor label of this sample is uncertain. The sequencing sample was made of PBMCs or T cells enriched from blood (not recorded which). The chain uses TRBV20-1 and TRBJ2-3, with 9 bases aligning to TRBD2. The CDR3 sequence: CSASRGGLASTDTQYF. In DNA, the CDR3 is TGCAGTGCTAGTAGGGGGGGACTAGCCTCTACAGATACGCAGTATTTT.